The 27 T cell receptor beta chains listed next were all sequenced from one sample in a study of blood T cell repertoires in COVID-19. Generated by immunoSEQ multiplex PCR, the TCRdb table keeps only in-frame clones and is missing some. The sample consists of around 390,000 clones, around nine tenths of them appearing once. The sequenced sample consisted of PBMCs or T cells enriched from blood (not recorded which). The receptors here all came from a woman aged 45-60 years who had recovered from COVID-19.

The V gene is TRBV3-1 (or the pseudogene TRBV3-2), the J gene TRBJ2-3; 7 positions match TRBD2. The trim removed 3 bases at V and 2 bases at J, leaving 5 bases unmatched. Per germline, CDR1 LGHDT and CDR2 YNNKEL (reference sequence). The CDR3 spans 15 residues. CDR3 loop: CASSQGGDPTDTQYF. The CDR3 bases are TGTGCCAGCAGCCAGGGAGGGGATCCCACAGATACGCAGTATTTT.

There are a few counts of this clone. The chain has TRBV5-4 and TRBJ2-5, with 7 bases that match TRBD2. In germline, CDR1 is SGHNT, CDR2 YYREEE (reference sequence). V dropped 2 bases and J dropped 7; count of bases not matched to a gene: 23. The CDR3 covers 19 residues. CDR3 in amino acids: CASSLSWGGPGSFEGTQYF. As DNA, the CDR3 is TGTGCCAGCAGCTTATCTTGGGGGGGACCGGGGAGTTTCGAAGGGACCCAGTACTTC.

As concerns this clone: This sample includes further DNA sequences coding for the same CDR3. V and J are TRBV18 and TRBJ1-1; 9 bases are shared with TRBD1. Trimming cost V 3 bases and J 0 bases; bases outside gene matches: 2. Germline CDR1 and CDR2: KGHSH and LQKENI. The CDR3 has 15 amino acids. The CDR3 sequence: CASSPGTGMNTEAFF. CDR3 nucleotide sequence: TGTGCCAGCTCACCCGGGACAGGGATGAACACTGAAGCTTTCTTT.

V is TRBV7-5 and J is TRBJ2-1; no check of the table's D call, TRBD2, against the DNA was made. TRBV7-5 is listed as a pseudogene. The CDR3 contains 17 residues. CDR3 nucleotides: TGTGCCAGAATACCCATCGTGGTCCCCGGGAGGCCCAATGAGCAGTTCTTC. Translation gives CARIPIVVPGRPNEQFF.

The V gene is TRBV5-6, the J gene TRBJ2-7; perhaps TRBD1 as D (5 bases). The V and J ends lost 3 bases and 12 bases respectively, with 22 bases between them. CDR3 length equals 14 residues. Germline assignment: CDR1 SGHDT and CDR2 YYEEEE. The DNA for the CDR3 is TGTGCCAGCAGCTACAGGAATTCGCTCTACGAGGTGTACTTC. Translation gives CASSYRNSLYEVYF.

The chain joins TRBV18 to TRBJ1-2, with 11 positions matching TRBD1. Germline V lookup: CDR1 KGHSH, CDR2 LQKENI. The CDR3 runs 15 residues. V was pared by 1 base and J by 4 bases, with 2 bases of the junction left unmatched. The CDR3 is CASSPRGTGGYGYTF. The CDR3 coding sequence is TGTGCCAGCTCACCACGCGGGACAGGGGGCTATGGCTACACCTTC.

This clone was seen just once. The chain couples TRBV3-1 (or the pseudogene TRBV3-2) to TRBJ2-7; D is uncertain. V was pared by 1 base and J by 4 bases, with 11 bases between. The CDR3 covers 14 residues. Germline values: CDR1 LGHDT, CDR2 YNNKEL (reference sequence). The CDR3, as DNA: TGTGCCAGCAGCCAAGTCTTAAATCCTTACGAGCAGTACTTC. Its translation: CASSQVLNPYEQYF.

V and J are TRBV18 and TRBJ1-5; the D is unclear. Germline CDR1 reads KGHSH; CDR2 reads LQKENI. The germline V and J ends were trimmed by 3 bases and 3 bases, with 9 bases remaining between them. There are 14 residues in the CDR3. The CDR3 DNA sequence: TGTGCCAGCTCACCCGACGGAGTCAATCAGCCCCAGCATTTT. Translating it yields CASSPDGVNQPQHF.

The chain carries TRBV5-6 and TRBJ2-1, with 9 bases matching TRBD2. This CDR3 is built from 17 residues. Germline-derived CDR1 and CDR2 are SGHDT and YYEEEE. V lost 0 bases, J lost 4 bases, and 8 bases stayed unmatched. The CDR3 is CASSLESGLAQYNEQFF. Written as DNA, the CDR3 is TGTGCCAGCAGCTTGGAATCTGGACTAGCGCAGTACAATGAGCAGTTCTTC.

The chain has TRBV7-8 and TRBJ2-2, with 8 bases identical to TRBD1. Germline V CDR1 and CDR2: SGHVS, FQNEAQ. This CDR3 has 13 amino acids. V shed 6 bases and J 7 bases; nucleotides not matched to a gene: 4. The CDR3 bases are TGTGCCAGCAGACCAGGGGGCATCGGGGAGCTGTTTTTT. Its protein product is CASRPGGIGELFF.

This chain uses TRBV4-1 with TRBJ1-4; D is undetermined. The germline CDR1 and CDR2 sequences are MGHRA and YSYEKL. V shed 2 bases and J shed 5 bases, with 12 bases lying between them. This CDR3 has 15 residues. In DNA, the CDR3 is TGCGCCAGCAGCCAACTTTTAGTGACAAATGAAAAACTGTTTTTT. Protein: CASSQLLVTNEKLFF.

V gene TRBV28 combines with J gene TRBJ1-4; 8 bases match TRBD1. This CDR3 is 14 amino acids long. Trimming at V came to 6 bases and at J to 6 bases, leaving 6 bases not matched to a gene. Per germline, CDR1 MDHEN and CDR2 SYDVKM. CDR3 sequence: CASRPGGADEKLFF. CDR3 nucleotide sequence: TGTGCCAGCAGGCCAGGGGGCGCGGATGAAAAACTGTTTTTT.

The chain couples TRBV27 to TRBJ1-1, with TRBD1 as a possible D gene (6 bases). CDR1 and CDR2 from the germline V gene are MNHEY and SMNVEV (reference sequence). Trimming stripped 8 bases from V and 11 bases from J, with 27 bases between. The CDR3 is 15 residues long. The CDR3 sequence is CASLATRGSIDEAFF. CDR3 DNA: TGTGCCAGCCTTGCCACCAGGGGAAGCATAGATGAGGCTTTCTTT.

This rearrangement joins TRBV2 to TRBJ1-5; D gene uncertain. The CDR3 spans 12 residues. V dropped 7 bases and J dropped 0 bases, with 4 bases sitting between them. From germline, CDR1 is SNHLY and CDR2 FYNNEI. The CDR3 DNA sequence: TGTGCCAGCACCTATAGCAATCAGCCCCAGCATTTT. Protein sequence: CASTYSNQPQHF. The full variable domain, in which reference TRBV2 and TRBJ1-5 provide the parts outside the CDR3, is EPEVTQTPSHQVTQMGQEVILRCVPISNHLYFYWYRQILGQKVEFLVSFYNNEISEKSEIFDDQFSVERPDGSNFTLKIRSTKLEDSAMYFCASTYSNQPQHFGDGTRLSIL.

V usage is TRBV24-1 and J usage is TRBJ1-5; D is perhaps TRBD1 (5 bases). In germline, CDR1 is KGHDR, CDR2 SFDVKD. Trimming removed 0 bases from V and 2 bases from J, with 10 bases in between. The CDR3 has 16 residues. Written as DNA, the CDR3 is TGTGCCACCAGTGATTTGGGGGGGAAGGGCAATCAGCCCCAGCATTTT. The encoded protein is CATSDLGGKGNQPQHF.

The V gene is TRBV6-5, the J gene TRBJ1-3, with a weak D call TRBD1 (6 bases). In germline, CDR1 is MNHEY, CDR2 SVGAGI. This CDR3 contains 14 residues. The V end lost 7 bases, the J end lost 0 bases, and 10 bases lay between the germline ends. Here the CDR3 reads CASIPDSSGNTIYF. In DNA, the CDR3 is TGTGCCAGCATTCCGGACAGCTCTGGAAACACCATATATTTT.

This clone occurred once. The rearrangement links TRBV28 to TRBJ2-3, with 7 bases lining up with TRBD2. The J segment lost 4 bases and the V segment lost 6 bases, leaving 19 bases of the junction unmatched. The germline CDR1 and CDR2 sequences are MDHEN and SYDVKM. The CDR3 sequence is 18 residues long. CDR3 nucleotides: TGTGCCAGCAGCCCCTCTATAGGACTAGGATCCGTTGCAGATACGCAGTATTTT. Its translation: CASSPSIGLGSVADTQYF.

This chain links TRBV30 with TRBJ2-1; perhaps TRBD1 as D (6 bases). The germline CDR1 and CDR2 sequences are GTSNPN and SVGIG (reference sequence). The CDR3 runs 13 residues. The V end was cut by 0 bases, the J end by 7 bases, with 10 bases between. The CDR3 nucleotides read TGTGCCTGGAGTGTAAAGGGGGAGAATGAGCAGTTCTTC. Encoded protein: CAWSVKGENEQFF.

The chain employs TRBV9 and TRBJ1-3; no definite D call. Germline CDR1 and CDR2: SGDLS and YYNGEE. The CDR3 extends over 15 amino acids. Trimming stripped 3 bases from V and 2 bases from J, with 12 bases between. The CDR3 nucleotides read TGTGCCAGCAGCGCCGTGTCCGGGACTGGAAACACCATATATTTT. It specifies CASSAVSGTGNTIYF.

Only one count was recorded for this clone. The chain combines TRBV10-2 with TRBJ2-1; D is perhaps TRBD2 (5 bases). This CDR3 region has 18 residues. Germline V lookup: CDR1 WSHSY, CDR2 SAAADI. V lost 4 bases and J 0 bases, leaving 19 bases between the germline ends. CDR3 nucleotide sequence: TGCGCCAGCAGTGGCCCTAGTCCGGAGCGGAGCTCCTACAATGAGCAGTTCTTC. It codes for CASSGPSPERSSYNEQFF.

This chain uses TRBV12-5 with TRBJ1-5, with D hard to call. Trimming stripped 7 bases from V and 7 bases from J, with 17 bases between. CDR3 length: 14 residues. The germline CDR1 and CDR2 sequences are LGHNT and FRNRAP. The CDR3 spells CASADGAGGQPQHF. The CDR3 nucleotides read TGTGCTAGTGCCGACGGCGCGGGTGGGCAGCCCCAGCATTTT.

The chain uses TRBV7-9 and TRBJ2-7; D gene uncertain. Germline CDR1 reads SEHNR; CDR2 reads FQNEAQ (reference sequence). The CDR3 length is 14 residues. V gave up 3 bases and J gave up 3 bases, with 12 bases separating them. The CDR3 bases are TGTGCCAGCAGCTTTCAAGGAGCGCGCTACGAGCAGTACTTC. It is translated as CASSFQGARYEQYF.

This clone was seen just once. The chain couples TRBV29-1 to TRBJ1-1; TRBD1 might be the D (6 bases). The germline CDR1 and CDR2 sequences are SQVTM and ANQGSEA. The CDR3 extends over 16 amino acids. Trimming removed 5 bases at V and 1 base at J, with 20 bases between. This CDR3 reads CSVLRALDRPNTEAFF. DNA of the CDR3: TGCAGCGTTCTCCGGGCCCTGGACAGACCGAACACTGAAGCTTTCTTT.

The gene calls are TRBV5-1 and TRBJ2-1; D is undetermined. Trimming took 4 bases from V and 7 from J, leaving 12 bases between them. There are 13 residues in the CDR3. Germline V gene lookup returns CDR1 SGHRS and CDR2 YFSETQ. CDR3: CASSPLEGNEQFF. In DNA, the CDR3 is TGCGCCAGCAGCCCGCTAGAAGGTAATGAGCAGTTCTTC.

This chain joins TRBV7-2 and TRBJ1-6, with D possibly matching TRBD1 (5 bases). This CDR3 region has 16 residues. V was trimmed by 5 bases and J by 4 bases, leaving 15 bases between them. Germline lookup yields CDR1 SGHTA and CDR2 FQGNSA. The CDR3 coding sequence is TGTGCCAGCAGCCCAAAGGACAAAGGATATAATTCACCCCTCCACTTT. This sequence encodes CASSPKDKGYNSPLHF.

V and J are TRBV9 and TRBJ2-1; 8 nucleotides line up with TRBD2. CDR3 length equals 15 residues. Losses at the gene ends were 5 bases for V and 10 bases for J; bases not matched to a gene: 14. CDR1 is SGDLS and CDR2 is YYNGEE in the germline V gene. The CDR3: CASSVRTSPLLEQFF. DNA for the CDR3: TGTGCCAGCAGTGTAAGGACTAGCCCACTTCTGGAGCAGTTCTTC. Based on the CDR3 plus reference TRBV9 and TRBJ2-1, the full variable domain is DSGVTQTPKHLITATGQRVTLRCSPRSGDLSVYWYQQSLDQGLQFLIQYYNGEERAKGNILERFSAQQFPDLHSELNLSSLELGDSALYFCASSVRTSPLLEQFFGPGTRLTVL.

V gene TRBV7-9 combines with J gene TRBJ2-5; the D gene is possibly TRBD2 (6 bases). V was trimmed by 5 bases and J by 2 bases, leaving 15 bases between them. The CDR3 spans 15 residues. Germline V gene sequence: CDR1 SEHNR, CDR2 FQNEAQ (reference sequence). The CDR3 bases are TGTGCCAGCAGCCCCTTAGCGGACCCTCAAGAGACCCAGTACTTC. Amino acids: CASSPLADPQETQYF.